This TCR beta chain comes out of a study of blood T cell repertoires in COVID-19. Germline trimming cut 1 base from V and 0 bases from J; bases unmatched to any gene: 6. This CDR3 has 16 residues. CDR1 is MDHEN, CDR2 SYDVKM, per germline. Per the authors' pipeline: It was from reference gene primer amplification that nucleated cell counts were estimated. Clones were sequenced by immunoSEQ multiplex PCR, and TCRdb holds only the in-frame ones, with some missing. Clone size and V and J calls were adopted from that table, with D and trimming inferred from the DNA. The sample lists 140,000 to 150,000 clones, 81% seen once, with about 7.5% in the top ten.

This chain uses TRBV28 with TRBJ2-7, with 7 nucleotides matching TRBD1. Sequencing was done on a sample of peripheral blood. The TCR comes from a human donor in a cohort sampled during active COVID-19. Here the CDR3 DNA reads TGTGCCAGCAGTTTATTACGGGACAGTAGCTCCTACGAGCAGTACTTC. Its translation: CASSLLRDSSSYEQYF.